One and the same sample provided the 8 T cell receptor beta chains below, sequenced in a study of shared clonotypes between healthy human individuals. Naive CD8 cells, CD45RO-negative and positively selected for CCR7, excluded terminally differentiated effector memory CD45RA+ cells. The method was immunoSEQ multiplex PCR; TCRdb's version includes in-frame clones alone and lacks a portion of them. The table includes about 2.1 million clones, just over 90% detected once. The sample consisted of naive CD8+ T cells from PBMCs. These receptors were collected from a young man in good health. Some clones in this sample may be carry-over from other donors' samples.

The chain carries TRBV29-1 and TRBJ1-2, with TRBD1 as a possible D gene (5 bases). The length of the CDR3 is 15 residues. V shed 6 bases and J shed 4 bases, with 21 bases lying between them. The V gene's germline CDR1 is SQVTM and CDR2 ANQGSEA. The CDR3 nucleotides are TGCAGCGTAAAGATGCGGGGGATTTGGGGCTATGGCTACACCTTC. It codes for CSVKMRGIWGYGYTF.

The V gene is TRBV9, the J gene TRBJ2-7, with D perhaps matching TRBD1 (5 bases). Trimming removed 0 bases at V and 2 bases at J, with 12 bases between. This CDR3 has 15 amino acids. Germline assignment: CDR1 SGDLS and CDR2 YYNGEE. CDR3 sequence (DNA): TGTGCCAGCAGCGTAGCTTTGGGGCCCCCCTACGAGCAGTACTTC. Translating gives CASSVALGPPYEQYF.

The genes are TRBV11-2 and TRBJ1-1, with 9 bases identical to TRBD1. Per the germline V gene, CDR1 is SGHAT and CDR2 is FQNNGV. The V and J ends lost 5 bases and 2 bases, in that order; junction bases with no gene match: 3. The CDR3 is made up of 14 amino acids. The CDR3 protein is CASSPGQGNTEAFF. Written as DNA, the CDR3 is TGTGCCAGCAGCCCGGGACAGGGAAACACTGAAGCTTTCTTT. The whole variable domain, remainder taken from reference TRBV11-2 and TRBJ1-1, is EAGVAQSPRYKIIEKRQSVAFWCNPISGHATLYWYQQILGQGPKLLIQFQNNGVVDDSQLPKDRFSAERLKGVDSTLKIQPAKLEDSAVYLCASSPGQGNTEAFFGQGTRLTVV.

The chain is built from TRBV28 and TRBJ2-1; D tentatively reads TRBD1 or TRBD2 (7 bases each). The CDR3 extends over 19 amino acids. V was shortened by 4 bases and J by 7 bases, with 29 bases between the two germline ends. Per the germline V gene, CDR1 is MDHEN and CDR2 is SYDVKM. The CDR3 DNA is TGTGCCAGCAGTTCCTACCTCCTCAACCGGGACAGCGGGGCAAATGAGCAGTTCTTC. Protein product: CASSSYLLNRDSGANEQFF.

The chain carries TRBV7-8 and TRBJ2-5, with no clear D. Germline loops: CDR1 SGHVS, CDR2 FQNEAQ. Deletions cut 7 bases from V and 5 bases from J, with 17 bases between. This CDR3 contains 14 residues. The CDR3 loop is CASTRKGIRETQYF. In DNA, the CDR3 is TGTGCCAGCACCCGTAAGGGCATCCGGGAGACCCAGTACTTC.

This rearrangement joins TRBV13 to TRBJ2-1, with 9 bases lining up with TRBD2. Trimming at V came to 0 bases and at J to 7 bases, leaving 10 bases not matched to a gene. CDR1 and CDR2 from the germline V gene are PRHDT and FYEKMQ (reference sequence). This CDR3 is 17 amino acids long. The CDR3 DNA sequence: TGTGCCAGCAGCTTAGGTTCCCACCTAGCGGGAACGAATGAGCAGTTCTTC. Residues: CASSLGSHLAGTNEQFF.

The V call is TRBV7-9, the J call TRBJ2-7; no clear D gene. The CDR3 has 15 amino acids. Per germline, CDR1 SEHNR and CDR2 FQNEAQ (reference sequence). Between the trimmed V and J ends, which lost 5 bases and 5 bases, there was a span of 19 bases. The CDR3 protein is CASSTTHERVDEQYF. The CDR3 DNA reads as TGTGCCAGCAGCACAACCCACGAAAGGGTCGACGAGCAGTACTTC.

This rearrangement joins TRBV21-1 to TRBJ2-7; the table's D call TRBD2 went unverified against the DNA. TRBV21-1 is classified as a pseudogene. The CDR3 loop spans 15 amino acids. CDR3 in amino acids: CASSKGSVYTWEQYF. CDR3 coding DNA: TGTGCCAGCAGCAAAGGGAGCGTCTACACCTGGGAGCAGTACTTC.